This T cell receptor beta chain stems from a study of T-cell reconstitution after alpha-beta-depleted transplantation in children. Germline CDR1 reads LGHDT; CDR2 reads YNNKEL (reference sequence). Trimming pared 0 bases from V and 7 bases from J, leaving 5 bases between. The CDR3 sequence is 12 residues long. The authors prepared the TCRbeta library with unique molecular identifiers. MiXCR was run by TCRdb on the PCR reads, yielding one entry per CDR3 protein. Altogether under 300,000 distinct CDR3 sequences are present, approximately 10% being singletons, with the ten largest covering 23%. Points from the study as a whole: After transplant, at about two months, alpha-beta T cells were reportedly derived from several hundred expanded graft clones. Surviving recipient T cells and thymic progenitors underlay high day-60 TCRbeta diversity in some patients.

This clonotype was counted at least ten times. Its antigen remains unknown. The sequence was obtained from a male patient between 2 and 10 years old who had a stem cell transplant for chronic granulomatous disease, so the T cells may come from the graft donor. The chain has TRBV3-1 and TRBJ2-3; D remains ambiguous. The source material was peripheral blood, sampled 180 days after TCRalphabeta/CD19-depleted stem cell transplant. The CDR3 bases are TGTGCCAGCAGCCAAGATATTCATACGCAGTATTTT. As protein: CASSQDIHTQYF.